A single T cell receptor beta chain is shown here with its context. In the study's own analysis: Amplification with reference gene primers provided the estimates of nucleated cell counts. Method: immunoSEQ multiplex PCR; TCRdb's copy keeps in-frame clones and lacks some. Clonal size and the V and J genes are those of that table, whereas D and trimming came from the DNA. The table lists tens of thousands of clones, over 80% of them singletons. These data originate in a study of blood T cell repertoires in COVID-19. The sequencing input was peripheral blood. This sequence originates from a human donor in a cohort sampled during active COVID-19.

CDR3 residues: CASSIGTSTYNEQFF. The CDR3 region has the DNA TGTGCCAGTAGTATAGGGACTAGCACTTACAATGAGCAGTTCTTC. The chain uses TRBV19 and TRBJ2-1, with 8 bases lining up with TRBD2. The CDR3 has 15 amino acids. The germline V gene has CDR1 LNHDA and CDR2 SQIVND (reference sequence). V was clipped by 1 base and J by 4 bases; unmatched bases: 3.